The 22 T cell receptor beta chains below all came from one sample that was sequenced in a study of blood T cell repertoires in COVID-19. Method: immunoSEQ multiplex PCR; TCRdb's copy keeps in-frame clones and lacks some. The repertoire consists of over 150,000 clones, with 80% to 90% occurring once and the leading ten covering approximately 4.1%. The sequenced sample consisted of peripheral blood. These receptors came from a woman aged 55-70 years who had recovered from COVID-19.

J is TRBJ2-2 and V is TRBV5-1; tentative D call: TRBD1 (6 bases). There are 15 residues in the CDR3. Germline CDR1 SGHRS, CDR2 YFSETQ. V was cut by 0 bases and J by 1 base, with 7 bases left in between. The CDR3 spells CASSLAGVNTGELFF. CDR3 coding DNA: TGCGCCAGCAGCTTGGCAGGGGTGAACACCGGGGAGCTGTTTTTT.

V is TRBV11-2 and J is TRBJ2-7; TRBD2 might be the D (5 bases). V lost 5 bases and J 0 bases, leaving 17 bases between the germline ends. The CDR3 consists of 16 residues. CDR1 SGHAT and CDR2 FQNNGV come from the germline V gene. CDR3 in DNA: TGTGCCAGCAGCCCCTTAGGAGGACCGGTCTCCTACGAGCAGTACTTC. It codes for CASSPLGGPVSYEQYF.

The rearrangement uses TRBV18 and TRBJ1-1; unclear D gene. Germline V CDR1 and CDR2: KGHSH, LQKENI. V gave up 5 bases and J gave up 0 bases, with 7 bases separating them. This CDR3 spans 13 amino acids. As DNA, the CDR3 is TGTGCCAGCTCAACTCAAATGAACACTGAAGCTTTCTTT. This codes for CASSTQMNTEAFF.

The chain recombines TRBV9 with TRBJ2-5; TRBD2 agrees at 10 bases. Per germline, CDR1 SGDLS and CDR2 YYNGEE. This CDR3 has 16 residues. V lost 5 bases to trimming and J lost 5 bases; unmatched junction nucleotides: 12. In DNA, the CDR3 is TGTGCCAGCAGTGCCAGACTAAGCGGGGGGGATGAGACCCAGTACTTC. This encodes CASSARLSGGDETQYF.

The chain combines TRBV6-2 or TRBV6-3 with TRBJ2-2; D may be TRBD1 (5 bases). The CDR3 consists of 12 residues. Germline V gene sequence: CDR1 MNHEY, CDR2 SVGEGT. Trimming shortened V by 1 base and J by 9 bases, and 6 bases separated the two germline ends. The CDR3 region is CASSYWGRELFF. The CDR3 DNA is TGTGCCAGCAGTTACTGGGGCCGGGAGCTGTTTTTT.

V gene TRBV7-3 combines with J gene TRBJ1-2; D might be TRBD1 (6 bases). This CDR3 contains 15 residues. The V gene's germline CDR1 is SGHTA and CDR2 FQGTGA. V shed 6 bases and J shed 4 bases, with 18 bases lying between them. This CDR3 reads CASSPQQGPLYGYTF. In DNA, the CDR3 is TGTGCCAGCAGTCCCCAACAGGGCCCCCTCTATGGCTACACCTTC. Combining the CDR3 with reference TRBV7-3 and TRBJ1-2 gives the whole variable domain GAGVSQTPSNKVTEKGKYVELRCDPISGHTALYWYRQSLGQGPEFLIYFQGTGAADDSGLPNDRFFAVRPEGSVSTLKIQRTERGDSAVYLCASSPQQGPLYGYTFGSGTRLTVV.

This chain links TRBV6-5 with TRBJ1-1; D gene unclear. This CDR3 spans 14 amino acids. Germline CDR1 reads MNHEY; CDR2 reads SVGAGI. The V and J ends lost 0 bases and 5 bases respectively, with 10 bases between them. The CDR3 DNA follows: TGTGCCAGCAGTTACTCTGCGGGAGGAACTGAAGCTTTCTTT. Translating gives CASSYSAGGTEAFF.

The chain joins TRBV6-5 to TRBJ2-5, with 8 positions matching TRBD1. V was pared by 6 bases and J by 5 bases, with 8 bases of the junction left unmatched. The CDR3 totals 14 residues. From germline, CDR1 is MNHEY and CDR2 SVGAGI. CDR3 in amino acids: CASRSTGVWETQYF. The CDR3 nucleotides are TGTGCCAGCAGGTCGACAGGGGTTTGGGAGACCCAGTACTTC.

The sample holds a few counts of this clone. This sequence joins TRBV16 and TRBJ1-6; possibly TRBD1 for D (5 bases). Germline V gene sequence: CDR1 KGHSY, CDR2 FQNENV. This CDR3 region has 17 residues. V lost 6 bases and J 7 bases, leaving 22 bases between the germline ends. The CDR3 loop is CASRNPRQSAKNSPLHF. The CDR3 nucleotides are TGTGCCAGCAGAAATCCTCGACAGTCCGCCAAGAATTCACCCCTCCACTTT. Full variable domain (remainder filled in from reference TRBV16 and TRBJ1-6): GEEVAQTPKHLVRGEGQKAKLYCAPIKGHSYVFWYQQVLKNEFKFLISFQNENVFDETGMPKERFSAKCLPNSPCSLEIQATKLEDSAVYFCASRNPRQSAKNSPLHFGNGTRLTVT.

The rearrangement links TRBV2 to TRBJ1-2; no definite D call. The CDR3 sequence is 12 residues long. Trimming left V 2 bases short and J 6 bases short, with 7 bases between. Germline lookup yields CDR1 SNHLY and CDR2 FYNNEI. The CDR3 spells CASSENPDGYTF. The CDR3 bases are TGTGCCAGCAGTGAAAATCCAGATGGCTACACCTTC.

The chain combines TRBV2 with TRBJ2-3, with 9 bases identical to TRBD2. V gave up 7 bases and J gave up 4 bases; unmatched junction bases: 9. Germline CDR1 reads SNHLY; CDR2 reads FYNNEI. The CDR3 totals 15 residues. CDR3 in amino acids: CASTKRGARADTQYF. CDR3 sequence (DNA): TGTGCCAGCACGAAGCGGGGGGCCAGGGCAGATACGCAGTATTTT.

The chain is built from TRBV5-1 and TRBJ2-3; D may be TRBD1 (6 bases). There are 14 residues in the CDR3. V was clipped by 1 base and J by 9 bases, with 15 bases between them. Germline CDR1 and CDR2: SGHRS and YFSETQ. The DNA of the CDR3 is TGCGCCAGCAGCTTGAGTCCAGGGGAAGTCACGCAGTATTTT. Its translation is CASSLSPGEVTQYF.

The rearrangement uses TRBV4-2 and TRBJ2-1, with 9 bases fitting TRBD1. V trimming: 5 bases; J trimming: 0 bases; junction bases outside the gene matches: 8. The germline V gene has CDR1 LGHNA and CDR2 YNFKEQ. This CDR3 is 17 amino acids long. In nucleotides, the CDR3 is TGTGCCAGCAGCGGACAGGGGAAGGGTAGCTCCTACAATGAGCAGTTCTTC. Translation gives CASSGQGKGSSYNEQFF.

V and J are TRBV4-2 and TRBJ1-4; 11 bases map to TRBD1. The CDR3 loop spans 16 amino acids. Germline V gene lookup returns CDR1 LGHNA and CDR2 YNFKEQ. V dropped 3 bases and J dropped 6; count of bases not matched to a gene: 6. In nucleotides, the CDR3 is TGTGCCAGCAGCCAGGGGGACAGGGGGACGCATGAAAAACTGTTTTTT. Encoded protein: CASSQGDRGTHEKLFF.

The V call is TRBV5-4, the J call TRBJ2-1, with 9 bases lining up with TRBD2. The J segment lost 6 bases and the V segment lost 3 bases, leaving 7 bases of the junction unmatched. CDR3 length: 15 residues. CDR1 is SGHNT and CDR2 is YYREEE in the germline V gene (reference sequence). For the CDR3, the DNA is TGTGCCAGCAGCTACATAGCGGGGGTTTCCAATGAGCAGTTCTTC. Translated, it gives CASSYIAGVSNEQFF.

The rearrangement uses TRBV28 and TRBJ2-5, with a tentative D call TRBD1 (5 bases). CDR3 length: 14 residues. The germline CDR1 and CDR2 sequences are MDHEN and SYDVKM. Trimming took off 3 bases at V and 5 bases at J, with 13 bases between the two ends. The CDR3 protein is CASSLGRPAETQYF. The CDR3, as DNA: TGTGCCAGCAGTTTGGGGCGCCCGGCGGAGACCCAGTACTTC.

This chain connects TRBV5-1 to TRBJ2-5, with 7 bases identical to TRBD2. Germline V gene data show CDR1 as SGHRS and CDR2 as YFSETQ. The CDR3 covers 12 residues. The CDR3 DNA reads as TGCGCTGCGGGGGAGAACCAAGAGACCCAGTACTTC. Translated: CAAGENQETQYF. Full variable domain (missing parts from reference TRBV5-1 and TRBJ2-5): KAGVTQTPRYLIKTRGQQVTLSCSPISGHRSVSWYQQTPGQGLQFLFEYFSETQRNKGNFPGRFSGRQFSNSRSEMNVSTLELGDSALYLCAAGENQETQYFGPGTRLLVL.

The rearrangement links TRBV29-1 to TRBJ1-2; D is possibly TRBD1 (5 bases). The CDR3 has 15 residues. Germline CDR1 reads SQVTM; CDR2 reads ANQGSEA. V dropped 2 bases and J dropped 5 bases, with 18 bases sitting between them. Here the CDR3 reads CSVETWGQVGYGYTF. The CDR3 DNA reads as TGCAGCGTTGAAACCTGGGGCCAGGTTGGGTATGGCTACACCTTC.

The genes are TRBV11-2 and TRBJ1-5; D ambiguous. The CDR3 length is 13 residues. V was pared by 4 bases and J by 4 bases, with 8 bases between. Germline CDR1 is SGHAT and CDR2 is FQNNGV. CDR3 DNA: TGTGCCAGCAGCTACCTCAGGAATCAGCCCCAGCATTTT. Translation gives CASSYLRNQPQHF.

The chain uses TRBV4-3 and TRBJ2-3; 9 bases align to TRBD2. The junction had 4 bases not matched to a gene; V was cut back by 4 bases and J by 2 bases. CDR3 length equals 15 residues. CDR1 and CDR2 (germline): LGHNA, YSLEER. The CDR3 DNA sequence: TGCGCCAGCAGCCCGAGCGGGGGGTACACAGATACGCAGTATTTT. It specifies CASSPSGGYTDTQYF.

The chain uses TRBV5-1 and TRBJ2-7; D unresolved. This CDR3 contains 14 residues. Looked up from germline, CDR1 is SGHRS and CDR2 is YFSETQ. V lost 4 bases, J lost 4 bases, and 15 bases lay in between. The CDR3 region has the DNA TGCGCCAGCAGCCCTACCATGCGGCCTTACGAGCAGTACTTC. Protein: CASSPTMRPYEQYF.

The chain combines TRBV28 with TRBJ2-5; 12 bases line up with TRBD2. The CDR3 sequence is 14 residues long. Germline-derived CDR1 and CDR2 are MDHEN and SYDVKM. Trimming at V came to 8 bases and at J to 7 bases, leaving 8 bases not matched to a gene. The DNA of the CDR3 is TGTGCCAGCCTAGCGGGGGGGCCCGGGGGGACCCAGTACTTC. As protein: CASLAGGPGGTQYF.